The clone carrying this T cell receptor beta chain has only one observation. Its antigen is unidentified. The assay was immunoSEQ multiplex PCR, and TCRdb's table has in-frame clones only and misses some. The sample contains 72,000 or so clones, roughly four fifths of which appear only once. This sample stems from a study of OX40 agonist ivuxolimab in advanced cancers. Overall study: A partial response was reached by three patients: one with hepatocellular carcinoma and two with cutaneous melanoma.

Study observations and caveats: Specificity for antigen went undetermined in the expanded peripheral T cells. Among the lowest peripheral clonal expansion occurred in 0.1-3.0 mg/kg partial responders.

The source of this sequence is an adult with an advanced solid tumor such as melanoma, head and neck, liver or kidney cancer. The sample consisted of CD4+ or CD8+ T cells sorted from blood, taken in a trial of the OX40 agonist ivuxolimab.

The CDR3 here is CASSVGGQGDEKLFF. CDR3 DNA sequence: TGTGCCAGCAGCGTAGGGGGACAGGGAGATGAAAAACTGTTTTTT. V usage is TRBV9 and J usage is TRBJ1-4; 9 nucleotides line up with TRBD1. Looked up from germline, CDR1 is SGDLS and CDR2 is YYNGEE. The CDR3 has 15 amino acids. J lost 6 bases, V lost 0 bases, and 3 bases had no gene match.